This TCR beta chain was identified during a study of CD8 T cells in Susac syndrome. The RNA, about 0.5 to 1 ug, was put through reverse transcription using random hexamers. The amplification used immunoSEQ multiplex PCR on TCR beta CDR3; it spanned 54 Vbeta and 13 Jbeta. TCRdb re-called the immunoSEQ multiplex PCR reads with MiXCR, one entry per CDR3 protein. The table includes some 140,000 distinct CDR3 sequences, 91% detected once. Sequencing was carried out using CD8+ T cells from PBMCs. This receptor was identified in a human donor with multiple sclerosis.

This CDR3 reads CASSQDGGQAYNEQFF. DNA of the CDR3: TGCGCCAGCAGCCAAGATGGGGGGCAGGCCTACAATGAGCAGTTCTTC. The rearrangement joins TRBV4-1 to TRBJ2-1; D is tentatively TRBD1 or TRBD2 (6 bases each). The CDR3 covers 16 residues. V was clipped by 0 bases and J by 2 bases, with 11 bases between them. Germline loops: CDR1 MGHRA, CDR2 YSYEKL.